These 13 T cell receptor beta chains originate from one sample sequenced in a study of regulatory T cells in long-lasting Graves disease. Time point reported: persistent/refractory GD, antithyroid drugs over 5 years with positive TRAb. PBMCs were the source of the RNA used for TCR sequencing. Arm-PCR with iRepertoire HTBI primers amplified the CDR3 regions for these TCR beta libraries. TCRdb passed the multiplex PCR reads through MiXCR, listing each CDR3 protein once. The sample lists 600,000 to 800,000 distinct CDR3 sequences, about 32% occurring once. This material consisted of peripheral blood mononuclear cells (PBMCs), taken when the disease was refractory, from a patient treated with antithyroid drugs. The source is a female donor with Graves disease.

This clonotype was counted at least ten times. This chain's CDR3 is CASRGSGWGLFF. DNA for the CDR3: TGTGCCAGCAGGGGATCTGGGTGGGGACTGTTTTTT. The chain recombines TRBV28 with TRBJ1-4; the D is unclear. The V and J ends lost 6 bases and 13 bases respectively, with 15 bases between them. Germline lookup yields CDR1 MDHEN and CDR2 SYDVKM. This CDR3 is 12 amino acids long.

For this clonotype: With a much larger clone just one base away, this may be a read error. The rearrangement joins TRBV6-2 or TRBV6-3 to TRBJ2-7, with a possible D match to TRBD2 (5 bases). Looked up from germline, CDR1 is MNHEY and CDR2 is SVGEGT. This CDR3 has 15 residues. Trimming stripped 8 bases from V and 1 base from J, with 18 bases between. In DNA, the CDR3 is TGTGCCAGCGGTGAAAGGAGGTACTCTTCCTACGAGCAGTACTTC. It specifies CASGERRYSSYEQYF.

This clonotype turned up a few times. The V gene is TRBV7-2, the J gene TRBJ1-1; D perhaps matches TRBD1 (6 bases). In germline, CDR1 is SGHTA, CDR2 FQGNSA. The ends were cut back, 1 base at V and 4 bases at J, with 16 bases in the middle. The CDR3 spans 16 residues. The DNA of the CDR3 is TGTGCCAGCAGCTTAGAAGGAGGGGGGCTCGGCACTGAAGCTTTCTTT. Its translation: CASSLEGGGLGTEAFF.

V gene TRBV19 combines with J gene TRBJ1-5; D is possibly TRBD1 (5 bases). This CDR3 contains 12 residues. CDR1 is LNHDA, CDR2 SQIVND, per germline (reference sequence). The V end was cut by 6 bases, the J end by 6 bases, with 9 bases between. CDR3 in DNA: TGTGCCAGTAGAAGCACAGGTCAGCCCCAGCATTTT. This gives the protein CASRSTGQPQHF.

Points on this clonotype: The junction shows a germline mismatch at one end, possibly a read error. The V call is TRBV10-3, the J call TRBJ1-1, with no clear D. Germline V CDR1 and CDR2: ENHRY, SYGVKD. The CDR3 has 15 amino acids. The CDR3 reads CAISEYRQKNAEAFF. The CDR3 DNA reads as TGTGCCATCAGTGAGTATAGGCAGAAGAACGCTGAAGCTTTCTTT.

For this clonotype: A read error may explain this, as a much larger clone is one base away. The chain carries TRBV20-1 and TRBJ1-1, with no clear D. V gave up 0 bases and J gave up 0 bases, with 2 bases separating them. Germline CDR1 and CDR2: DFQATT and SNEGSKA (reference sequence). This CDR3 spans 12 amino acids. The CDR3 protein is CSAREVNTEAFF. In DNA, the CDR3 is TGCAGTGCTAGAGAGGTGAACACTGAAGCTTTCTTT.

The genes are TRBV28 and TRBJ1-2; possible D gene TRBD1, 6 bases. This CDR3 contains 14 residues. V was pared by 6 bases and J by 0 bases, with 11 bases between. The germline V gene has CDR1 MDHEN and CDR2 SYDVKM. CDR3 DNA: TGTGCCAGCAGGGTCGCAGGGGCTAACTATGGCTACACCTTC. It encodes CASRVAGANYGYTF.

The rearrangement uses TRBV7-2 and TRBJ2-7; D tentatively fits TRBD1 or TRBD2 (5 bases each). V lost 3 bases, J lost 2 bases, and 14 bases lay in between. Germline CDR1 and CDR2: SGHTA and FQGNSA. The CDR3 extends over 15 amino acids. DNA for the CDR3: TGTGCCAGCAGCTTCCCCCGGGACGCAACCTACGAGCAGTACTTC. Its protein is CASSFPRDATYEQYF.

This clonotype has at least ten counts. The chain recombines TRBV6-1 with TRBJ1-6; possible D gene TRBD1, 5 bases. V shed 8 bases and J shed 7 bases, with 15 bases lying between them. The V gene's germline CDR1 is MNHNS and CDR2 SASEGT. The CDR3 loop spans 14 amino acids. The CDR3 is CASFTPRENSPLHF. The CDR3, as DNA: TGTGCCAGCTTCACTCCCAGGGAAAATTCACCCCTCCACTTT.

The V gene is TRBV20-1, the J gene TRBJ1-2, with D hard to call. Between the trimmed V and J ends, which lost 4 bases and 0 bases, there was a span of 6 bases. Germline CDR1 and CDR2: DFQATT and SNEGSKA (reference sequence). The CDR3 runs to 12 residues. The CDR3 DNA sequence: TGCAGTGCTAAACTGACTAACTATGGCTACACCTTC. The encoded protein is CSAKLTNYGYTF.

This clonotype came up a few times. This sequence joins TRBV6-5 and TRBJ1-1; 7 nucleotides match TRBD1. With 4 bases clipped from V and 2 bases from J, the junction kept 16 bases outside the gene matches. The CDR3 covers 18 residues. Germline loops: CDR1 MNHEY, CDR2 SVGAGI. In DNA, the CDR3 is TGTGCCAGCAGTTTTGGGGGAAACAGGGGTATCGTTAACACTGAAGCTTTCTTT. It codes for CASSFGGNRGIVNTEAFF.

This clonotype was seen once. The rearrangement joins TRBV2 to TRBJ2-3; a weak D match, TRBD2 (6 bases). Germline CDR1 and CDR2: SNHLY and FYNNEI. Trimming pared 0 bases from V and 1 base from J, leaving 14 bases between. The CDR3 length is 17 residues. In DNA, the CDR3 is TGTGCCAGCAGTGAAGCGCTTATCGGGAGAGGCACAGATACGCAGTATTTT. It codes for CASSEALIGRGTDTQYF.

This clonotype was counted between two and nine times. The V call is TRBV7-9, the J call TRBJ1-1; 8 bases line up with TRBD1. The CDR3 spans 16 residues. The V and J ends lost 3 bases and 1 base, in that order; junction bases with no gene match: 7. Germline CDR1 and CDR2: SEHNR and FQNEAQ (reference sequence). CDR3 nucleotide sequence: TGTGCCAGCAGCTTCCGGCTGGACAGGGCGAACACTGAAGCTTTCTTT. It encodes CASSFRLDRANTEAFF. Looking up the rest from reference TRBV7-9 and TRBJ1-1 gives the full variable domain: DTGVSQNPRHKITKRGQNVTFRCDPISEHNRLYWYRQTLGQGPEFLTYFQNEAQLEKSRLLSDRFSAERPKGSFSTLEIQRTEQGDSAMYLCASSFRLDRANTEAFFGQGTRLTVV.